The subject of this entry is one T cell receptor (beta chain). Total RNA extracted from each sample amounted to at least 6 micrograms. Between the trimmed V and J ends, which lost 6 bases and 4 bases, there was a span of 9 bases. The germline V gene has CDR1 SQVTM and CDR2 ANQGSEA. This CDR3 is built from 11 residues. This specimen comes from a study of blood T cells in healthy people across ages. Combining a sample-barcoded 5' primer with a J-beta primer mix, a second PCR ran for roughly 6 to 12 cycles. TCRdb re-called the 5' RACE reads through MiXCR, storing one row per CDR3 protein. The sample comprises over 1,500,000 distinct CDR3 sequences, 39% of which are singletons, and approximately 22% rests with the top ten.

The genes are TRBV29-1 and TRBJ1-2; perhaps TRBD1 as D (5 bases). The specimen was blood. The sequence came from a human donor in good health. Written as DNA, the CDR3 is TGCAGCGTCCCCGGGGGCTATGGCTACACCTTC. Residues: CSVPGGYGYTF.